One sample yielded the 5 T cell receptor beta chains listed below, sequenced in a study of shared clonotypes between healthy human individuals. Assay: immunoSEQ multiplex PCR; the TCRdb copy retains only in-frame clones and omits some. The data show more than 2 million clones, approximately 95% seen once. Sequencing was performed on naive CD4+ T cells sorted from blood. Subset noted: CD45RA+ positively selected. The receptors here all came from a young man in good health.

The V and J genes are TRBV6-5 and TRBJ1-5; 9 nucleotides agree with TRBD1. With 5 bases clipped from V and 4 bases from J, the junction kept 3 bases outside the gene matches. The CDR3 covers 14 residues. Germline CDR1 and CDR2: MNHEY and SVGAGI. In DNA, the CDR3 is TGTGCCAGCAGTGCCGGGACAGGGAATCAGCCCCAGCATTTT. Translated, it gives CASSAGTGNQPQHF.

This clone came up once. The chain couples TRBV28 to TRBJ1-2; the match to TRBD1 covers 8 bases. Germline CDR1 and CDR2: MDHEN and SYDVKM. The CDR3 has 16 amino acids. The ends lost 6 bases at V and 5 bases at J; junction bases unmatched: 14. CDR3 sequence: CASSLHPSQGEYGYTF. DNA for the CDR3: TGTGCCAGCAGCTTACACCCCTCACAGGGGGAGTATGGCTACACCTTC.

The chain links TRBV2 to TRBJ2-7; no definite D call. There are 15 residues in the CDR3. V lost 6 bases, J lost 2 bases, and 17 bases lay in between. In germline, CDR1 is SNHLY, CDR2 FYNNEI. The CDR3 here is CASRAQAERTYEQYF. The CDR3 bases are TGTGCCAGCAGAGCCCAGGCTGAAAGAACCTACGAGCAGTACTTC.

CDR3 sequence reads: CASSVSQRGYNEQFF. The CDR3 nucleotides are TGCGCCAGCAGCGTGTCCCAGCGGGGGTACAATGAGCAGTTCTTC. The chain joins TRBV5-1 to TRBJ2-1, with 8 nucleotides matching TRBD2. V lost 4 bases, J lost 4 bases, and 7 bases stayed unmatched. The CDR3 contains 15 residues. Germline values: CDR1 SGHRS, CDR2 YFSETQ.

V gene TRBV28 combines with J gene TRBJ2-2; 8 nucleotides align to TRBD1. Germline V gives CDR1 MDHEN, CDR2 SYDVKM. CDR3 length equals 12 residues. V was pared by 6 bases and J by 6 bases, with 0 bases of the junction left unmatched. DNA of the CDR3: TGTGCCAGCAGGACAGGGGCCGGGGAGCTGTTTTTT. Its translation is CASRTGAGELFF.